The present T cell receptor (beta chain) was sequenced within a study of cytomegalovirus exposure and HLA in healthy donors. Looking at the study overall: Ancestry clustering placed about 86% of around 400 genotyped donors in the Caucasian-associated cluster. Study-wide points: HLA-A and HLA-B allele assignments for most subjects were reportedly predicted accurately using TCR beta sequences. Overall, about 160 TCR beta chains were annotated as cytomegalovirus-associated.

In regard to this clone: Its antigen remains unidentified.

The CDR3 runs 12 residues. V lost 5 bases, J lost 4 bases, and 8 bases lay in between. CDR1 is PRHDT, CDR2 FYEKMQ, per germline (reference sequence). This PCR relied on a set of 60 Vbeta primers and 13 Jbeta primers. Clones were read by immunoSEQ multiplex PCR, and TCRdb kept only the in-frame ones, dropping some. Seen here are under 95,000 clones, roughly 77% observed once, and the top ten hold over 12%. The origin of this receptor is a woman aged 40 to 50 in good health and CMV-seropositive. The chain is built from TRBV13 and TRBJ1-2; maybe TRBD1 (5 bases). Sequenced sample: PBMCs. The CDR3 DNA reads as TGTGCCAGCAGCCGCGGGGGCTATGGCTACACCTTC. Translated, it gives CASSRGGYGYTF.